This T cell receptor beta chain was recorded in a study of cytomegalovirus exposure and HLA in healthy donors. Whole-study findings and limits: A subsequent analysis found that TCR clusters from the first cohort also tended to co-occur in the approximately 110 validation repertoires, with less than 95% of cluster scores above 0. Rarity held for most TCR sequences, but there were some public TCRs that occurred in many donors.

Data came from immunoSEQ multiplex PCR; TCRdb stores just in-frame clones and leaves some out. In the table there are some 170,000 clones, roughly 90% of which are singletons. Per germline, CDR1 SGHNT and CDR2 YYREEE (reference sequence). The CDR3 has 14 amino acids. V was clipped by 4 bases and J by 5 bases; unmatched bases: 3. Turning to this clone: As yet, its antigen is unknown.

The chain joins TRBV5-4 to TRBJ2-3; the match to TRBD2 covers 11 bases. The receptor comes from a woman aged 25 to 39 in good health and CMV-seronegative. Sequenced material: PBMCs. CDR3 nucleotides: TGTGCCAGCAGCATTGGACTAGCGGGAGATACGCAGTATTTT. Protein product: CASSIGLAGDTQYF.